Listed here are 17 T cell receptor beta chains from one sample, sequenced in a study of T cell responses to AZD1222 COVID-19 vaccine. Libraries were prepared by immunoSEQ multiplex PCR; TCRdb keeps only in-frame clonotypes and omits some of them. The repertoire holds some 200,000 clones, about 89% seen once, with 1.5% to 2% in the top ten. The material sequenced was peripheral blood, taken 28 days after the second AZD1222 dose. Receptors were obtained from an adult who received the AZD1222 COVID-19 vaccine.

This chain links TRBV6-6 with TRBJ2-7; 7 bases fit TRBD2. This CDR3 has 14 residues. V was clipped by 0 bases and J by 7 bases; unmatched bases: 6. CDR1 is MNHNY and CDR2 is SVGAGI in the germline V gene (reference sequence). The CDR3 here is CASSYSMGGGEQYF. Written as DNA, the CDR3 is TGTGCCAGCAGTTACTCGATGGGGGGGGGTGAGCAGTACTTC.

V is TRBV5-1 and J is TRBJ2-6; D gene unclear. The CDR3 covers 18 residues. The germline V gene encodes CDR1 SGHRS and CDR2 YFSETQ. Trimming cost V 1 base and J 0 bases, with 14 bases left between them. The chain's CDR3 is CASSLFLTKGSGANVLTF. The CDR3 DNA sequence: TGCGCCAGCAGCTTGTTCCTAACTAAAGGCTCTGGGGCCAACGTCCTGACTTTC.

A few counts support this clone. The chain combines TRBV15 with TRBJ2-2; 7 bases align to TRBD1. The junction had 8 bases not matched to a gene; V was cut back by 3 bases and J by 7 bases. The CDR3 length is 15 residues. Germline V gene sequence: CDR1 LNHNV, CDR2 YYDKDF (reference sequence). This chain's CDR3 is CATSSWTGIHGELFF. As DNA, the CDR3 is TGTGCCACCAGCAGTTGGACAGGAATCCACGGGGAGCTGTTTTTT.

The CDR3 coding sequence is TGTGCCAGCAGCTCGTGGGAGGGGTTGAACACCGGGGAGCTGTTTTTT. This codes for CASSSWEGLNTGELFF. This rearrangement joins TRBV5-6 to TRBJ2-2, with 7 bases fitting TRBD2. The J segment lost 1 base and the V segment lost 3 bases, leaving 6 bases of the junction unmatched. This CDR3 spans 16 amino acids. Germline V gene lookup returns CDR1 SGHDT and CDR2 YYEEEE. Full variable domain (rest looked up from reference TRBV5-6 and TRBJ2-2): DAGVTQSPTHLIKTRGQQVTLRCSPKSGHDTVSWYQQALGQGPQFIFQYYEEEERQRGNFPDRFSGHQFPNYSSELNVNALLLGDSALYLCASSSWEGLNTGELFFGEGSRLTVL.

The chain has TRBV12-2 and TRBJ2-5. TRBV12-2 is assigned pseudogene status. The CDR3 spans 12 residues. CDR3 in amino acids: CASRLGMQTQYF. The CDR3, as DNA: TGTGCAAGTCGCTTAGGTATGCAGACCCAGTACTTC.

The chain links TRBV4-1 to TRBJ2-1; TRBD2 matches 7 bases. The CDR3 contains 20 residues. The V gene end was trimmed by 6 bases and the J gene end by 0 bases; junction bases not matched to a gene: 20. Germline V gene lookup returns CDR1 MGHRA and CDR2 YSYEKL. The CDR3 bases are TGCGCCAGCAGAGGCTCGGTGGGTAGCGGGTCTATGAGCTCCTACAATGAGCAGTTCTTC. Amino acid sequence: CASRGSVGSGSMSSYNEQFF.

V is TRBV7-3 and J is TRBJ2-6; the D is unclear. V was trimmed by 6 bases and J by 5 bases, leaving 5 bases between them. The CDR3 extends over 12 amino acids. CDR1 SGHTA and CDR2 FQGTGA come from the germline V gene. In nucleotides, the CDR3 is TGTGCCAGCAGGGCCAGGGCCAACGTCCTGACTTTC. It specifies CASRARANVLTF. Combining the CDR3 with reference TRBV7-3 and TRBJ2-6 gives the whole variable domain GAGVSQTPSNKVTEKGKYVELRCDPISGHTALYWYRQSLGQGPEFLIYFQGTGAADDSGLPNDRFFAVRPEGSVSTLKIQRTERGDSAVYLCASRARANVLTFGAGSRLTVL.

J is TRBJ1-6 and V is TRBV27; D might be TRBD1 (5 bases). CDR1 and CDR2 (germline): MNHEY, SMNVEV (reference sequence). CDR3 length: 16 residues. V lost 4 bases and J 1 base, leaving 11 bases between the germline ends. The CDR3 bases are TGTGCCAGCAGTTACTCAGGGTCTTCCTATAATTCACCCCTCCACTTT. Its protein is CASSYSGSSYNSPLHF.

V is TRBV2 and J is TRBJ1-4; D might be TRBD1 (6 bases). CDR3 length: 14 amino acids. Germline CDR1 reads SNHLY; CDR2 reads FYNNEI. Deletions cut 7 bases from V and 5 bases from J, with 14 bases between. CDR3 sequence reads: CASTVQGMNEKLFF. CDR3 in DNA: TGTGCCAGCACCGTACAGGGAATGAATGAAAAACTGTTTTTT.

The chain is built from TRBV7-9 and TRBJ1-2; weak D call: TRBD1 (5 bases). Per germline, CDR1 SEHNR and CDR2 FQNEAQ (reference sequence). The CDR3 extends over 12 amino acids. Trimming removed 4 bases from V and 5 bases from J, with 8 bases in between. CDR3 sequence (DNA): TGTGCCAGCAGCTCTCAGGGATATGGCTACACCTTC. Translated: CASSSQGYGYTF.

The chain employs TRBV2 and TRBJ2-2, with D tentatively TRBD2 (5 bases). CDR3 size: 14 residues. CDR1 SNHLY and CDR2 FYNNEI come from the germline V gene. Trimming removed 5 bases from V and 7 bases from J, with 14 bases in between. The CDR3 coding sequence is TGTGCCAGCAGTAACGAGGGAGTGAACGGGGAGCTGTTTTTT. Translated, it gives CASSNEGVNGELFF.

The chain employs TRBV29-1 and TRBJ1-2; TRBD1 aligns across 9 bases. The trim removed 6 bases at V and 7 bases at J, leaving 9 bases unmatched. This CDR3 is 13 amino acids long. Germline V gene lookup returns CDR1 SQVTM and CDR2 ANQGSEA. CDR3 in amino acids: CSVVITGGAGYTF. CDR3 in DNA: TGCAGCGTGGTTATTACAGGGGGCGCTGGCTACACCTTC.

CDR3 coding DNA: TGTGCCAGCAGTGAATACGTCAGCTATGGCTACACCTTC. Protein product: CASSEYVSYGYTF. This chain links TRBV25-1 with TRBJ1-2; D gene unclear. From germline, CDR1 is MGHDK and CDR2 SYGVNS. The CDR3 length is 13 residues. Trimming took 0 bases from V and 4 from J, leaving 6 bases between them.

The rearrangement joins TRBV6-5 to TRBJ1-3; D unclear. The V gene lost 4 bases and the J gene lost 4 bases, with 11 bases spanning the gap. The germline V gene encodes CDR1 MNHEY and CDR2 SVGAGI. CDR3 length: 14 residues. DNA of the CDR3: TGTGCCAGCAGTTTAGACACTGCCGGAAACACCATATATTTT. This translates into CASSLDTAGNTIYF.

The gene calls are TRBV6-5 and TRBJ1-3; the D gene is possibly TRBD1 (6 bases). From germline, CDR1 is MNHEY and CDR2 SVGAGI. The CDR3 is made up of 15 amino acids. V was clipped by 4 bases and J by 3 bases, with 13 bases between them. The CDR3 loop reads CASSFSRGVGNTIYF. The CDR3 coding sequence is TGTGCCAGCAGTTTTAGCAGGGGTGTTGGAAACACCATATATTTT.

This rearrangement joins TRBV11-2 to TRBJ2-3, with D perhaps matching TRBD2 (6 bases). This CDR3 is built from 16 residues. The V gene's germline CDR1 is SGHAT and CDR2 FQNNGV. The V end was cut by 0 bases, the J end by 2 bases, with 12 bases between. The CDR3, as DNA: TGTGCCAGCAGCTTAGATTGGCGGGGCAACACAGATACGCAGTATTTT. This gives the protein CASSLDWRGNTDTQYF.

The chain recombines TRBV7-9 with TRBJ2-7; 10 bases align to TRBD2. Germline trimming cut 6 bases from V and 3 bases from J; bases unmatched to any gene: 11. This CDR3 has 16 amino acids. Germline V gene sequence: CDR1 SEHNR, CDR2 FQNEAQ (reference sequence). The CDR3 loop is CASSIAPSGSIYEQYF. The CDR3 nucleotides are TGTGCCAGCAGTATAGCCCCTAGCGGGAGCATCTACGAGCAGTACTTC. The complete variable domain, with remaining parts taken from reference TRBV7-9 and TRBJ2-7, reads DTGVSQNPRHKITKRGQNVTFRCDPISEHNRLYWYRQTLGQGPEFLTYFQNEAQLEKSRLLSDRFSAERPKGSFSTLEIQRTEQGDSAMYLCASSIAPSGSIYEQYFGPGTRLTVT.